Shown below are 8 T cell receptor beta chains from a single sample sequenced in a study of radiation and T cells in renal cell carcinoma. Assay: immunoSEQ multiplex PCR; the TCRdb copy retains only in-frame clones and omits some. The sample lists 40,000 to 60,000 clones; roughly 78% were seen once. As to time point: blood 2 weeks post-SBRT. Regarding treatment: 15 Gy SBRT to primary tumor, nephrectomy 4 weeks later. The sequences come from blood, collected from a patient whose treatment included radiotherapy and nephrectomy. These TCRs come from a woman aged 70 to 79 with renal cell carcinoma.

This clone was observed a single time. This chain joins TRBV7-9 and TRBJ2-7; no definite D call. This CDR3 region has 14 residues. From germline, CDR1 is SEHNR and CDR2 FQNEAQ (reference sequence). V was clipped by 5 bases and J by 0 bases, with 11 bases between them. CDR3 region: CASSPEISSYEQYF. In DNA, the CDR3 is TGTGCCAGCAGCCCTGAGATAAGCTCCTACGAGCAGTACTTC.

For this clone: An end of the junction does not agree with germline; a read error may underlie this. The J gene is TRBJ2-1, the V gene TRBV2, with D uncertain. This CDR3 is 15 amino acids long. Germline V gene data show CDR1 as SNHLY and CDR2 as FYNNEI. The CDR3 reads CASSAQFVNNNKQFF. DNA for the CDR3: TGTGCCAGCAGTGCGCAGTTCGTCAATAACAATAAGCAGTTCTTC. Together with reference TRBV2 and TRBJ2-1, the CDR3 gives the full variable domain: EPEVTQTPSHQVTQMGQEVILRCVPISNHLYFYWYRQILGQKVEFLVSFYNNEISEKSEIFDDQFSVERPDGSNFTLKIRSTKLEDSAMYFCASSAQFVNNNKQFFGPGTRLTVL.

The chain has TRBV4-1 and TRBJ2-4; a weak D match, TRBD1 (7 bases). Germline V gene lookup returns CDR1 MGHRA and CDR2 YSYEKL. This CDR3 has 15 residues. The V gene lost 0 bases and the J gene lost 7 bases, with 13 bases spanning the gap. The CDR3 protein is CASSQEGRGENIQYF. Written as DNA, the CDR3 is TGCGCCAGCAGCCAAGAGGGCAGGGGGGAGAACATTCAGTACTTC.

This chain links TRBV7-9 with TRBJ2-7; possibly TRBD2 for D (5 bases). Germline V gives CDR1 SEHNR, CDR2 FQNEAQ (reference sequence). The CDR3 covers 12 residues. Deletions cut 2 bases from V and 5 bases from J, with 7 bases between. In DNA form, the CDR3 reads TGTGCCAGCAGCTTAATGGGAGACGAGCAGTACTTC. Translated: CASSLMGDEQYF. The variable domain in full, completed from reference TRBV7-9 and TRBJ2-7, reads DTGVSQNPRHKITKRGQNVTFRCDPISEHNRLYWYRQTLGQGPEFLTYFQNEAQLEKSRLLSDRFSAERPKGSFSTLEIQRTEQGDSAMYLCASSLMGDEQYFGPGTRLTVT.

The chain has TRBV7-9 and TRBJ2-3; 13 bases fit TRBD2. Trimming at V came to 5 bases and at J to 0 bases, leaving 8 bases not matched to a gene. In germline, CDR1 is SEHNR, CDR2 FQNEAQ (reference sequence). This CDR3 is built from 18 residues. The CDR3, as DNA: TGTGCCAGCAGCCCGACTAGCGGGGGGCCCATTAGCACAGATACGCAGTATTTT. Protein sequence: CASSPTSGGPISTDTQYF.

V is TRBV2 and J is TRBJ2-5; D gene ambiguous. The CDR3 is 11 amino acids. Germline assignment: CDR1 SNHLY and CDR2 FYNNEI. Trimming took off 6 bases at V and 3 bases at J, with 5 bases between the two ends. CDR3 DNA: TGTGCCAGCAGCTTAAAAGAGACCCAGTACTTC. Its translation is CASSLKETQYF.

The rearrangement links TRBV4-1 to TRBJ1-1; D is ambiguous. The V gene's germline CDR1 is MGHRA and CDR2 YSYEKL. The length of the CDR3 is 13 residues. With 4 bases removed from V and 6 bases from J, the gap between germline ends came to 12 bases. Written as DNA, the CDR3 is TGCGCCAGCAGCCCCCTAGGCGCGGCTGAAGCTTTCTTT. Translating gives CASSPLGAAEAFF.

The chain joins TRBV11-2 to TRBJ2-7; the D gene is possibly TRBD2 (6 bases). Germline V CDR1 and CDR2: SGHAT, FQNNGV. Trimming took 1 base from V and 5 from J, leaving 12 bases between them. The CDR3 consists of 14 residues. In nucleotides, the CDR3 is TGTGCCAGCAGCTTAGGTCTAGCGTTCCACGAGCAGTACTTC. Amino acids: CASSLGLAFHEQYF.